This T cell receptor beta chain was profiled in a study of T cells after yellow fever vaccination. At the level of the study: SMART-Seq v4 Ultra Low Input handled preparation of low-cell-number fractions. Study-wide results and caveats: A small share of clonotypes appeared in both CD4 and CD8 compartments.

Universal primer sites and UMIs were introduced during 5'RACE template-switching synthesis of TCR cDNA. TCRdb redid the calling of the 5' RACE reads with MiXCR, one entry per CDR3 protein. Of around 73,000 distinct CDR3 sequences listed, approximately 8% are singletons. With V trimmed by 4 bases and J by 8 bases, 10 bases remained unmatched. This CDR3 contains 14 residues. In germline, CDR1 is MGHRA, CDR2 YSYEKL. Regarding this clonotype: What it binds is not known.

The chain links TRBV4-1 to TRBJ1-2; 7 bases fit TRBD1. The clonotype comes from a man younger than 45 who received the YFV17D yellow fever vaccine. The specimen was CD8+ T cells sorted from PBMCs, collected on the day of the yellow fever booster vaccination. The chain's CDR3 is CASSRYQGERGYTF. The CDR3, as DNA: TGCGCCAGCAGCCGATATCAGGGGGAAAGGGGCTACACCTTC.